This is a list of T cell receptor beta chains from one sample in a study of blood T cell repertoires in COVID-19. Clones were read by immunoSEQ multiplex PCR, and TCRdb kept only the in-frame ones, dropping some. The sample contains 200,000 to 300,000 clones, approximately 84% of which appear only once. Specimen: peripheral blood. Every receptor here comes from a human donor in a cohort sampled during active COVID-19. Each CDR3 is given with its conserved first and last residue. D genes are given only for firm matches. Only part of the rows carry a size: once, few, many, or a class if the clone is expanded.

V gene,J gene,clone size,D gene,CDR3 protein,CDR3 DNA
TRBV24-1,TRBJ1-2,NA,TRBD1,CATSDPAETGIFGGYTF,TGTGCCACCAGTGACCCCGCGGAGACAGGGATTTTTGGTGGCTACACCTTC
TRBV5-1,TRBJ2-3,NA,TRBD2,CASSLVVSGAVADTQYF,TGCGCCAGCAGCTTGGTGGTTAGCGGGGCGGTGGCAGATACGCAGTATTTT
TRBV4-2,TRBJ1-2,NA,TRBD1,CASSPGQIANYGYTF,TGTGCCAGCAGCCCGGGACAGATAGCTAACTATGGCTACACCTTC
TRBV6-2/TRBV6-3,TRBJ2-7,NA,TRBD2,CASSSRGRPTGEQYF,TGTGCCAGCAGTTCCCGCGGGAGACCTACGGGAGAGCAGTACTTC
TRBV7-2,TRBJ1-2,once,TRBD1,CASSPRGDSLSYGYTF,TGTGCCAGCAGCCCGCGCGGGGACAGCTTATCCTATGGCTACACCTTC
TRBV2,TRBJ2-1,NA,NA,CASSGQGFEQFF,TGTGCCAGCAGTGGGCAGGGGTTTGAGCAGTTCTTC
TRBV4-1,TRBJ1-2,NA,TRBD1,CASGPGTGVHGYTF,TGCGCCAGCGGTCCCGGGACAGGGGTCCATGGCTACACCTTC
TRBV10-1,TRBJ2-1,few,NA,CASSEYPSTETIYNEQFF,TGCGCCAGCAGTGAGTATCCAAGTACAGAGACGATTTACAATGAGCAGTTCTTC
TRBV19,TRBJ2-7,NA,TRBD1,CASSIKGAEAPYYEQYF,TGTGCCAGTAGTATTAAGGGGGCAGAGGCCCCCTACTACGAGCAGTACTTC
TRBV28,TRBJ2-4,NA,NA,CASSFQAGGAAKNIQYF,TGTGCCAGCAGTTTTCAAGCTGGGGGGGCAGCCAAAAACATTCAGTACTTC
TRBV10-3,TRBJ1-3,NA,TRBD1,CAISGDRDGNTIYF,TGTGCCATCAGTGGCGACAGGGATGGAAACACCATATATTTT
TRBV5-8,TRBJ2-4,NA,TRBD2,CASFGKGLAEGNIQYF,TGTGCCAGCTTCGGGAAAGGACTAGCGGAGGGGAACATTCAGTACTTC
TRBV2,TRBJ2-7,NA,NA,CASSDRAFAYEQYF,TGTGCCAGCAGTGACAGGGCCTTCGCCTACGAGCAGTACTTC
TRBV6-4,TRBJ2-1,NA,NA,CASSTGQNNEQFF,TGTGCCAGCAGTACTGGACAAAACAATGAGCAGTTCTTC
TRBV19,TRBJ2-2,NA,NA,CASSPQNTGELFF,TGTGCCAGTAGTCCCCAGAACACCGGGGAGCTGTTTTTT
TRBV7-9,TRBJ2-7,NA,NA,CASSPRQGAVLDYEQYF,TGTGCCAGCAGCCCTCGTCAAGGGGCGGTACTGGATTACGAGCAGTACTTC
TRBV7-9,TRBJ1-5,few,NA,CASSKEPGSNQPQHF,TGTGCCAGCAGCAAAGAACCGGGGAGCAATCAGCCCCAGCATTTT
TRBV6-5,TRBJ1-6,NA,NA,CASSYSATVNSPLHF,TGTGCCAGCAGTTACTCGGCGACAGTAAATTCACCCCTCCACTTT
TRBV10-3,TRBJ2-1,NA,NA,CAISESTFYNEQFF,TGTGCCATCAGTGAGTCGACATTCTACAATGAGCAGTTCTTC
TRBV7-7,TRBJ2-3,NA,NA,CASSPATVSTDTQYF,TGTGCTAGCAGCCCCGCGACTGTTAGCACAGATACGCAGTATTTT
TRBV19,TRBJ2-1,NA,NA,CASIGQGPNNEQFF,TGTGCCAGTATAGGGCAGGGCCCAAACAATGAGCAGTTCTTC
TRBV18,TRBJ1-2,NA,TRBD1,CASSSTGMDGYTF,TGTGCCAGCTCTTCGACAGGGATGGATGGCTACACCTTC
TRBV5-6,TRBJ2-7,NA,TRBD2,CASSRGLAGVYEQYF,TGTGCCAGCAGCCGAGGACTAGCGGGAGTTTACGAGCAGTACTTC
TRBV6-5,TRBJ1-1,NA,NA,CASKQVSDPEAFF,TGTGCCAGCAAACAGGTTTCTGACCCTGAAGCTTTCTTT
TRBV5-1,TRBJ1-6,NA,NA,CASSFEGAANSPLHF,TGCGCCAGCAGCTTTGAGGGAGCGGCAAATTCACCCCTCCACTTT
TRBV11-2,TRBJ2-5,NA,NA,CASSLVLIQETQYF,TGTGCCAGCAGCTTGGTACTGATTCAAGAGACCCAGTACTTC
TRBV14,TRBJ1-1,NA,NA,CASSTSMNTEAFF,TGTGCCAGCAGCACGAGCATGAACACTGAAGCTTTCTTT
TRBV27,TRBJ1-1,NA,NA,CASSSFPRTVNTEAFF,TGTGCCAGCAGCTCCTTCCCGCGTACGGTGAACACTGAAGCTTTCTTT
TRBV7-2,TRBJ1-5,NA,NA,CASSFGGINQPQHF,TGTGCCAGCAGCTTCGGGGGGATCAATCAGCCCCAGCATTTT
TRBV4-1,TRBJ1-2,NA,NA,CASSHPSGGAGTF,TGCGCCAGCAGCCACCCCTCGGGGGGGGCAGGCACCTTC
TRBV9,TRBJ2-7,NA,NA,CASSVGRESKYEQYF,TGTGCCAGCAGCGTAGGCCGGGAGAGTAAGTACGAGCAGTACTTC
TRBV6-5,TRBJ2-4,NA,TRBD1,CASSLRDSGNIQYF,TGTGCCAGCAGCCTCCGGGACAGCGGTAACATTCAGTACTTC
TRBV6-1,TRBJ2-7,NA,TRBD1,CASSEGQGFYEQYF,TGTGCCAGCAGTGAAGGACAGGGCTTCTACGAGCAGTACTTC
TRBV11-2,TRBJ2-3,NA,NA,CASSWGGQSTDTQYF,TGTGCCAGCAGCTGGGGGGGGCAGAGCACAGATACGCAGTATTTT
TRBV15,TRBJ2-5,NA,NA,CATSGWGPGGETQYF,TGTGCCACCAGCGGGTGGGGCCCCGGGGGAGAGACCCAGTACTTC
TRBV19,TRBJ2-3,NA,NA,CATRFRTGTDTQYF,TGTGCCACCAGATTTCGGACAGGCACAGATACGCAGTATTTT
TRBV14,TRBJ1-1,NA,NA,CASSHPAGGRGEAFF,TGTGCCAGCAGCCACCCGGCCGGGGGGCGCGGTGAAGCTTTCTTT
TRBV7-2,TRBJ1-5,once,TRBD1,CASSSYLTGGQPQHF,TGTGCCAGCAGCTCCTACCTTACAGGGGGCCAGCCCCAGCATTTT
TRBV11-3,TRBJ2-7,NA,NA,CASSLPAGGTYVEQYF,TGTGCCAGCAGCTTACCGGCAGGTGGGACTTATGTGGAGCAGTACTTC
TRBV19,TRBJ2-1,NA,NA,CASSIKSSAYNEQFF,TGTGCCAGTAGTATTAAGTCTAGTGCGTACAATGAGCAGTTCTTC